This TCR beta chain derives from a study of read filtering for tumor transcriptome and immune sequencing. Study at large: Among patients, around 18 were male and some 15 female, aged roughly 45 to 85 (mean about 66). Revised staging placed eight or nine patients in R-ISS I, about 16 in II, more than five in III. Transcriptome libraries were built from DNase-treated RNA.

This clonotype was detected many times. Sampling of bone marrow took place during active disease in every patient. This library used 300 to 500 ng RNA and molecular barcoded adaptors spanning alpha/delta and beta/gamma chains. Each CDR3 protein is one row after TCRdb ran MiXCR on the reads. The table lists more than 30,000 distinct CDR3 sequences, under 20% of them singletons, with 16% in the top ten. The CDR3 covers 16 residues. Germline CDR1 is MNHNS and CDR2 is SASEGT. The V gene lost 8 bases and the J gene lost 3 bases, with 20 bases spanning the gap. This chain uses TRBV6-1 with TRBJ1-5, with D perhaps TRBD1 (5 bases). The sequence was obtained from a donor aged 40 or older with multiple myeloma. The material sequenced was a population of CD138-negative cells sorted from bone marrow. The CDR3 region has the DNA TGTGCCAGCGATCGGACGGGGGTTGGTACCAATCAGCCCCAGCATTTT. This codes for CASDRTGVGTNQPQHF.